The text below deals with one T cell receptor beta chain. Its antigen remains unknown. Germline V gene data show CDR1 as MNHEY and CDR2 as SVGAGI. The CDR3 loop spans 14 amino acids. The junction had 7 bases not matched to a gene; V was cut back by 6 bases and J by 7 bases. These data come from a study of cytomegalovirus exposure and HLA in healthy donors. The study, taken as a whole, reports: Available immune exposure information was restricted to CMV serostatus only.

Use of 60 Vbeta and 13 Jbeta primers characterized the PCR. Generated by immunoSEQ multiplex PCR, the TCRdb table keeps only in-frame clones and is missing some. The sample comprises about 190,000 clones, about 80% of which are singletons, and around 2.1% rests with the top ten. Sequencing was performed on PBMCs. The chain recombines TRBV6-5 with TRBJ1-5; 9 positions match TRBD1. The clonotype originates from a woman between 18 and 29 years old in good health and CMV-seropositive. DNA for the CDR3: TGTGCCAGCAGGGGACAGGGCTTCGCCCAGCCCCAGCATTTT. This sequence encodes CASRGQGFAQPQHF.